This note documents a single T cell receptor beta chain sequence. Its specificity is unknown. This sample was taken from a study of cytomegalovirus exposure and HLA in healthy donors. Study-wide findings and caveats: Exclusion as indistinguishable affected some V segments, including TRBV6-2 and TRBV6-3. Trimming of TCR beta V- and J-genes showed a link, identified in a later analysis, to a missense DCLRE1C variant.

With V trimmed by 4 bases and J by 3 bases, 6 bases remained unmatched. The CDR3 consists of 15 residues. The germline V gene has CDR1 ENHRY and CDR2 SYGVKD. Amplification used 60 Vbeta primers and 13 Jbeta primers. Sequencing was performed with immunoSEQ multiplex PCR; in TCRdb, only in-frame clones are kept and a portion is missing. This sample has around 100,000 clones, with 60% to 80% found just once. This chain links TRBV10-3 with TRBJ2-7; TRBD2 aligns across 10 bases. Specimen: PBMCs. The TCR sequence derives from a woman aged 60-75 years in good health and CMV-seropositive. As DNA, the CDR3 is TGTGCCATCAGTGCCCGGACTAGCGGAAACTACGAGCAGTACTTC. The encoded protein is CAISARTSGNYEQYF.